A selection of T cell receptor beta chains follows, all from one sample in a study of monozygotic twins with inflammatory bowel disease. TCRdb reprocessed the 5' RACE reads and keeps a single row for each CDR3 protein, giving no DNA. This sample's table reports about 170,000 distinct CDR3 sequences. The material sequenced was blood. These receptors all come from a human donor with ulcerative colitis or Crohn's disease, or a healthy co-twin of an affected twin (not recorded which). Each CDR3 is given with its conserved first and last residue.

J gene | V gene | CDR3 length | CDR3 protein
TRBJ2-4 | TRBV12-3/TRBV12-4 | 12 | CASSGEGNIQYF
TRBJ1-1 | TRBV5-1 | 14 | CASSPETGFHKAFF
TRBJ1-2 | TRBV6-6 | 14 | CASSPTGTNYGYTF
TRBJ2-6 | TRBV18 | 15 | CASCTTADGANVLTF
TRBJ2-1 | TRBV9 | 16 | CASSVGGRGGYNEQFF
TRBJ1-5 | TRBV6-6 | 13 | CASTQDSAQPQHF
TRBJ1-5 | TRBV21-1 | 13 | CAIDRETINPQHF
TRBJ2-7 | TRBV7-3 | 13 | CASSLIAGDEQYF
TRBJ2-1 | TRBV7-2 | 15 | CASSLSSGAHNEQFF
TRBJ2-7 | TRBV14 | 16 | CASSQEAGATTRRQYF
TRBJ2-4 | TRBV5-4 | 17 | CASSARGRGSTKNIQYF
TRBJ1-5 | TRBV7-2 | 16 | CASSPRDRGSNQPQHF
TRBJ2-5 | TRBV24-1 | 14 | CATSDPTGGETQYF
TRBJ2-2 | TRBV5-4 | 17 | CASSLSMAQRATGELFF
TRBJ2-3 | TRBV5-1 | 15 | CASSGERRNTDTQYF
TRBJ2-2 | TRBV29-1 | 14 | CSGRDVPNTGELFF
TRBJ2-5 | TRBV10-2 | 14 | CASKAGTGGQTQYF
TRBJ2-2 | TRBV20-1 | 12 | CSWAVGTGELFF
TRBJ2-7 | TRBV7-8 | 11 | CASSLGTEQYF
TRBJ1-1 | TRBV6-2/TRBV6-3 | 14 | CASSSPATRPWAFF
TRBJ2-2 | TRBV6-1 | 14 | CASRREGENGELFF
TRBJ1-6 | TRBV9 | 15 | CASSVEPLGDSPLHF
TRBJ1-1 | TRBV14 | 14 | CASSPHRANTEAFF
TRBJ2-5 | TRBV28 | 16 | CASSALDRAETETQYF
TRBJ2-1 | TRBV30 | 15 | CASLGLAGATVEQFF
TRBJ1-6 | TRBV6-2/TRBV6-3 | 15 | CASSHGSREESPLHF
TRBJ2-1 | TRBV5-1 | 17 | CASSSPPGGVLNNEQFF
TRBJ2-7 | TRBV29-1 | 12 | CSVDSGSYEQYF
TRBJ2-1 | TRBV19 | 14 | CASSINGRDNEQFF
TRBJ2-7 | TRBV20-1 | 14 | CSARRTALSYEQYF
TRBJ2-7 | TRBV3-1 | 15 | CASSQIARGSGEQYF
TRBJ2-1 | TRBV20-1 | 17 | CSARDLRFSGSRNEQFF
TRBJ1-5 | TRBV7-2 | 14 | CASSQTGSNQPQHF
TRBJ2-1 | TRBV6-5 | 16 | CASSYSPGNWMNEQFF
TRBJ2-1 | TRBV7-2 | 17 | CASIRGLAPSSYNEQFF
TRBJ2-7 | TRBV5-8 | 12 | CASSSVRYEQYF
TRBJ2-1 | TRBV5-1 | 17 | CASSFTSGRASYNEQFF
TRBJ1-5 | TRBV5-5 | 13 | CASSLWRNQPQHF
TRBJ2-7 | TRBV5-6 | 15 | CASSLVTSGKEEQYF
TRBJ1-6 | TRBV7-3 | 14 | CASSYGSYNSPLHF
TRBJ2-3 | TRBV5-1 | 15 | CASSGDWLNTDTQYF
TRBJ1-6 | TRBV5-1 | 15 | CASSLYSGLGDSLHF
TRBJ1-6 | TRBV12-3/TRBV12-4 | 13 | CASSPDGSSPLHF
TRBJ2-1 | TRBV20-1 | 17 | CSAREASGRARDNEQFF
TRBJ1-5 | TRBV15 | 15 | CATSGESYSNQPQHF
TRBJ2-3 | TRBV7-2 | 14 | CASSLETGEDTQYF
TRBJ2-7 | TRBV7-6 | 15 | CASSPWPRSSYEQYF
TRBJ1-2 | TRBV25-1 | 16 | CASSESRTGGGYGYTF
TRBJ2-7 | TRBV3-1 | 15 | CASSQAALTSYEQYF
TRBJ1-1 | TRBV5-1 | 14 | CASSLGTANTEAFF
TRBJ2-7 | TRBV15 | 15 | CATSREVLGPHEQYF
TRBJ2-2 | TRBV5-1 | 16 | CASSLASGSIAGELFF
TRBJ2-2 | TRBV3-1 | 16 | CASMDWGSLNTGELFF
TRBJ1-5 | TRBV7-9 | 17 | CASSGQRGAGANQPQHF
TRBJ1-4 | TRBV30 | 13 | CASARPSNEKLFF
TRBJ2-7 | TRBV5-7 | 14 | CASSPPKGAYEQYF